The present entry profiles one TCR beta chain with its context. This record comes from a study of blood T cell repertoires in COVID-19. Study background: PBMCs, B-cell-depleted T cells, or T cells were the source of the cDNA or gDNA that made up the material.

There are 15 residues in the CDR3. Germline V lookup: CDR1 SGHRS, CDR2 YFSETQ. With V trimmed by 4 bases and J by 1 base, 5 bases remained unmatched. Per the original data handling: Counts of nucleated cells, estimated from reference gene primer amplification, were obtained. Data came from immunoSEQ multiplex PCR; TCRdb stores just in-frame clones and leaves some out. The DNA was the basis for D and trimming; V, J and clone size are from that table. The repertoire holds over 150,000 clones, with approximately 94% as singletons. The chain combines TRBV5-1 with TRBJ2-5; 9 nucleotides line up with TRBD2. The TCR sequence derives from a man aged 25-40 years with COVID-19, enrolled during active disease. Sequences were obtained from peripheral blood. CDR3 loop: CASSPGGGAQETQYF. The CDR3 DNA reads TGCGCCAGCAGCCCGGGCGGGGGGGCCCAAGAGACCCAGTACTTC.